The 27 T cell receptor beta chains in this list originate from one sample, sequenced in a study of blood T cell repertoires in COVID-19. Sequenced by immunoSEQ multiplex PCR; TCRdb stores in-frame clones only, minus some. Of about 320,000 clones in the sample, about 82% are singletons; the top ten hold just over 7%. The specimen was peripheral blood. Every receptor here comes from a human donor in a cohort sampled during active COVID-19.

In DNA, the CDR3 is TGTGCCAGCCACATCGGAGGGGGCGACTATGGCTACACCTTC. Translated, it gives CASHIGGGDYGYTF. The V gene is TRBV7-9, the J gene TRBJ1-2; 7 bases map to TRBD1. The trim removed 8 bases at V and 3 bases at J, leaving 9 bases unmatched. This CDR3 has 14 residues. Germline CDR1 is SEHNR and CDR2 is FQNEAQ (reference sequence).

The chain recombines TRBV2 with TRBJ1-3; 8 positions agree with TRBD1. V shed 5 bases and J 0 bases; nucleotides not matched to a gene: 6. CDR3 length equals 16 residues. CDR1 is SNHLY and CDR2 is FYNNEI in the germline V gene. CDR3 DNA sequence: TGTGCCAGCAGTTCCCAGGGGGCCCTCTCTGGAAACACCATATATTTT. This codes for CASSSQGALSGNTIYF.

The genes are TRBV2 and TRBJ1-4; D is unresolved. The V and J ends lost 3 bases and 7 bases respectively, with 6 bases between them. There are 12 residues in the CDR3. Germline V gene data show CDR1 as SNHLY and CDR2 as FYNNEI. The CDR3 is CASSDWSEKLFF. The CDR3 DNA sequence: TGTGCCAGCAGTGACTGGAGTGAAAAACTGTTTTTT.

The chain recombines TRBV11-2 with TRBJ2-1; possibly TRBD2 for D (5 bases). Germline CDR1 reads SGHAT; CDR2 reads FQNNGV. The CDR3 consists of 12 residues. Deletions cut 2 bases from V and 14 bases from J, with 13 bases between. The CDR3 DNA reads TGTGCCAGCAGCTTAAGGGCTAGCTTCAAGTTCTTC. It codes for CASSLRASFKFF.

This clone was seen a single time. The rearrangement uses TRBV6-5 and TRBJ1-1; D uncertain. Trimming cost V 5 bases and J 1 base, with 11 bases left between them. Germline V CDR1 and CDR2: MNHEY, SVGAGI. This CDR3 is built from 14 residues. CDR3 nucleotides: TGTGCCAGCAGTCTGGCCTCGCCGAACACTGAAGCTTTCTTT. It codes for CASSLASPNTEAFF.

The gene calls are TRBV5-4 and TRBJ1-2; 10 bases line up with TRBD1. The CDR3 has 14 residues. Germline V gene data show CDR1 as SGHNT and CDR2 as YYREEE (reference sequence). Unmatched junction bases numbered 4, after V lost 4 bases and J lost 4 bases. The CDR3 DNA follows: TGTGCCAGCAGCGTCGGGACAGGGGTCTATGGCTACACCTTC. It yields the protein CASSVGTGVYGYTF.

The chain employs TRBV6-1 and TRBJ1-5, with a weak D call TRBD1 (5 bases). The germline V gene encodes CDR1 MNHNS and CDR2 SASEGT. Between the trimmed V and J ends, which lost 0 bases and 5 bases, there was a span of 17 bases. This CDR3 spans 17 amino acids. The chain's CDR3 is CASSEARRQNAYQPQHF. CDR3 in DNA: TGTGCCAGCAGTGAAGCCCGAAGACAGAATGCTTATCAGCCCCAGCATTTT.

The V gene is TRBV5-1, the J gene TRBJ1-2, with D maybe TRBD1 (6 bases). Per the germline V gene, CDR1 is SGHRS and CDR2 is YFSETQ. CDR3 length equals 15 residues. V lost 4 bases to trimming and J lost 8 bases, with 21 bases between them. This CDR3 reads CASSETGARMLGYTF. In DNA, the CDR3 is TGCGCCAGCAGCGAGACAGGAGCCCGTATGCTCGGCTACACCTTC.

The chain is built from TRBV12-5 and TRBJ2-7, with D possibly TRBD2 on 5 matching bases. Looked up from germline, CDR1 is LGHNT and CDR2 is FRNRAP. V lost 2 bases to trimming and J lost 0 bases, with 11 bases between them. This CDR3 is 15 amino acids long. The DNA for the CDR3 is TGTGCTAGTGGTTTGACCAGCGGCCTCTCCTACGAGCAGTACTTC. Protein sequence: CASGLTSGLSYEQYF. The full variable domain, with the rest looked up from reference TRBV12-5 and TRBJ2-7, is DARVTQTPRHKVTEMGQEVTMRCQPILGHNTVFWYRQTMMQGLELLAYFRNRAPLDDSGMPKDRFSAEMPDATLATLKIQPSEPRDSAVYFCASGLTSGLSYEQYFGPGTRLTVT.

The chain is built from TRBV19 and TRBJ2-1, with 7 bases matching TRBD2. The J segment lost 4 bases and the V segment lost 6 bases, leaving 9 bases of the junction unmatched. Germline lookup yields CDR1 LNHDA and CDR2 SQIVND (reference sequence). The CDR3 covers 15 residues. The CDR3 DNA reads as TGTGCCAGTAGCCGGCTAGCGGACGTATACAATGAGCAGTTCTTC. Residues: CASSRLADVYNEQFF.

CDR3 residues: CAIGSSGQNYNEQFF. CDR3 DNA: TGTGCCATCGGCTCCTCGGGACAGAACTACAATGAGCAGTTCTTC. The chain links TRBV10-3 to TRBJ2-1; 7 bases are a match to TRBD1. This CDR3 has 15 residues. Germline CDR1 reads ENHRY; CDR2 reads SYGVKD. V lost 8 bases to trimming and J lost 3 bases; unmatched junction nucleotides: 10.

The chain links TRBV11-2 to TRBJ2-3; maybe TRBD2 (5 bases). V dropped 4 bases and J dropped 4 bases, with 18 bases sitting between them. The CDR3 covers 16 residues. Germline CDR1 SGHAT, CDR2 FQNNGV. The CDR3 DNA sequence: TGTGCCAGCAGCTCCATATCGGGGATTCGGGCAGATACGCAGTATTTT. It translates to CASSSISGIRADTQYF.

V and J are TRBV18 and TRBJ1-2; D is unclear. V was shortened by 5 bases and J by 4 bases, with 11 bases between the two germline ends. This CDR3 region has 13 residues. Germline lookup yields CDR1 KGHSH and CDR2 LQKENI. DNA for the CDR3: TGTGCCAGCTCAGTGATCGACTCCTATGGCTACACCTTC. Residues: CASSVIDSYGYTF. Full variable domain (outside the CDR3, taken from reference TRBV18 and TRBJ1-2): NAGVMQNPRHLVRRRGQEARLRCSPMKGHSHVYWYRQLPEEGLKFMVYLQKENIIDESGMPKERFSAEFPKEGPSILRIQQVVRGDSAAYFCASSVIDSYGYTFGSGTRLTVV.

This clone was seen a handful of times. This chain connects TRBV7-9 to TRBJ1-2, with 7 nucleotides matching TRBD1. Germline V gene sequence: CDR1 SEHNR, CDR2 FQNEAQ (reference sequence). CDR3 length: 13 amino acids. Trimming removed 5 bases from V and 6 bases from J; junction bases left unmatched: 6. The CDR3 nucleotides read TGTGCCAGCAGCCCGGGACAGAGAGATGGCTACACCTTC. This gives the protein CASSPGQRDGYTF.

The gene calls are TRBV12-5 and TRBJ1-2; D possibly corresponds to TRBD1 (6 bases). V shed 1 base and J shed 6 bases, with 12 bases lying between them. This CDR3 has 14 residues. Germline values: CDR1 LGHNT, CDR2 FRNRAP. The CDR3 nucleotides read TGTGCTAGTGGTTTGGGGTCAGGGGATAATGGCTACACCTTC. Its protein product is CASGLGSGDNGYTF.

The CDR3 loop is CASSEQAPNQPQHF. CDR3 bases: TGTGCCAGCAGTGAACAGGCGCCCAATCAGCCCCAGCATTTT. J is TRBJ1-5 and V is TRBV2; D gene unclear. The CDR3 runs to 14 residues. Between the trimmed V and J ends, which lost 2 bases and 3 bases, there was a span of 8 bases. From germline, CDR1 is SNHLY and CDR2 FYNNEI. The full variable domain, rest sourced from reference TRBV2 and TRBJ1-5, is EPEVTQTPSHQVTQMGQEVILRCVPISNHLYFYWYRQILGQKVEFLVSFYNNEISEKSEIFDDQFSVERPDGSNFTLKIRSTKLEDSAMYFCASSEQAPNQPQHFGDGTRLSIL.

This clone was picked up a small number of times. As DNA, the CDR3 is TGTGCCAGTAGTAAGGGACAGGGGTACAATGAGCAGTTCTTC. It encodes CASSKGQGYNEQFF. This chain links TRBV19 with TRBJ2-1; TRBD1 aligns across 10 bases. The CDR3 loop spans 14 amino acids. Unmatched junction bases numbered 1, after V lost 4 bases and J lost 4 bases. Germline V gene lookup returns CDR1 LNHDA and CDR2 SQIVND (reference sequence).

The chain joins TRBV5-1 to TRBJ1-4, with D tentatively TRBD1 (5 bases). Between the trimmed V and J ends, which lost 1 base and 8 bases, there was a span of 15 bases. Germline CDR1 SGHRS, CDR2 YFSETQ. The CDR3 covers 15 residues. CDR3 sequence reads: CASSLYRSAGEKLFF. CDR3 bases: TGCGCCAGCAGCTTGTACCGGTCGGCAGGGGAAAAACTGTTTTTT.

The chain combines TRBV30 with TRBJ1-5; possible D gene TRBD1, 6 bases. V lost 0 bases and J 9 bases, leaving 12 bases between the germline ends. There are 13 residues in the CDR3. The germline V gene encodes CDR1 GTSNPN and CDR2 SVGIG (reference sequence). The CDR3, as DNA: TGTGCCTGGAGTGTACAGGGCGGCATGCCCCAGCATTTT. It specifies CAWSVQGGMPQHF.

This clone was seen just once. The chain couples TRBV30 to TRBJ2-7; 8 nucleotides align to TRBD1. The CDR3 has 14 amino acids. The germline gives CDR1 GTSNPN, CDR2 SVGIG (reference sequence). V lost 2 bases, J lost 3 bases, and 6 bases stayed unmatched. CDR3 sequence reads: CAWSIGTGYYEQYF. CDR3 nucleotides: TGTGCCTGGAGTATCGGGACAGGATACTACGAGCAGTACTTC.

V is TRBV2 and J is TRBJ1-5; TRBD1 is a possible D gene (6 bases). The V end lost 0 bases, the J end lost 7 bases, and 13 bases lay between the germline ends. This CDR3 has 15 residues. Germline V CDR1 and CDR2: SNHLY, FYNNEI. CDR3 sequence reads: CASSEALRGTQPQHF. The CDR3 nucleotides read TGTGCCAGCAGTGAAGCGCTTAGGGGGACCCAGCCCCAGCATTTT. Complete variable domain (other parts from reference TRBV2 and TRBJ1-5): EPEVTQTPSHQVTQMGQEVILRCVPISNHLYFYWYRQILGQKVEFLVSFYNNEISEKSEIFDDQFSVERPDGSNFTLKIRSTKLEDSAMYFCASSEALRGTQPQHFGDGTRLSIL.

The chain joins TRBV5-5 to TRBJ2-7; D is uncertain. The CDR3 totals 14 residues. V was clipped by 0 bases and J by 0 bases, with 7 bases between them. Germline-derived CDR1 and CDR2 are SGHKS and YYEKEE (reference sequence). The CDR3 loop reads CASSLDGLSYEQYF. The CDR3 DNA reads TGTGCCAGCAGCTTGGATGGGCTCTCCTACGAGCAGTACTTC. The full variable domain, in which reference TRBV5-5 and TRBJ2-7 provide the parts outside the CDR3, is DAGVTQSPTHLIKTRGQQVTLRCSPISGHKSVSWYQQVLGQGPQFIFQYYEKEERGRGNFPDRFSARQFPNYSSELNVNALLLGDSALYLCASSLDGLSYEQYFGPGTRLTVT.

This chain uses TRBV3-1 (or the pseudogene TRBV3-2) with TRBJ2-3; 12 positions agree with TRBD2. This CDR3 is built from 16 residues. The V gene end was trimmed by 4 bases and the J gene end by 5 bases; junction bases not matched to a gene: 7. From germline, CDR1 is LGHDT and CDR2 YNNKEL (reference sequence). In nucleotides, the CDR3 is TGTGCCAGCAGCCTCCTAGCGGGGGGGCCGGAAGATACGCAGTATTTT. Translating it yields CASSLLAGGPEDTQYF.

This chain joins TRBV28 and TRBJ1-1; D not resolved. CDR1 and CDR2 (germline): MDHEN, SYDVKM. The CDR3 covers 14 residues. V lost 3 bases and J lost 0, with 8 bases in between. CDR3 protein: CASSFRELNTEAFF. As DNA, the CDR3 is TGTGCCAGCAGTTTTCGGGAACTGAACACTGAAGCTTTCTTT.

The CDR3 nucleotides are TGTGCCTGTACCCACAGGGCTGAAGCTTTCTTT. Its translation is CACTHRAEAFF. This chain uses TRBV30 with TRBJ1-1; perhaps TRBD1 as D (6 bases). V shed 6 bases and J shed 6 bases, with 11 bases lying between them. Germline-derived CDR1 and CDR2 are GTSNPN and SVGIG (reference sequence). This CDR3 is 11 amino acids long.

The genes are TRBV4-1 and TRBJ2-7, with 8 bases matching TRBD1. CDR3 length: 15 amino acids. Trimming cost V 4 bases and J 2 bases; bases outside gene matches: 7. The germline CDR1 and CDR2 sequences are MGHRA and YSYEKL. CDR3 residues: CASSPGQGATYEQYF. The CDR3 DNA is TGCGCCAGCAGCCCCGGGCAGGGGGCCACCTACGAGCAGTACTTC.

The rearrangement uses TRBV28 and TRBJ1-1; weak D call: TRBD1 (5 bases). This CDR3 is built from 12 residues. The ends were cut back, 5 bases at V and 7 bases at J, with 11 bases in the middle. The germline CDR1 and CDR2 sequences are MDHEN and SYDVKM. The CDR3 loop reads CASSRTSHEAFF. The CDR3 bases are TGTGCCAGCAGTCGGACAAGTCATGAAGCTTTCTTT.